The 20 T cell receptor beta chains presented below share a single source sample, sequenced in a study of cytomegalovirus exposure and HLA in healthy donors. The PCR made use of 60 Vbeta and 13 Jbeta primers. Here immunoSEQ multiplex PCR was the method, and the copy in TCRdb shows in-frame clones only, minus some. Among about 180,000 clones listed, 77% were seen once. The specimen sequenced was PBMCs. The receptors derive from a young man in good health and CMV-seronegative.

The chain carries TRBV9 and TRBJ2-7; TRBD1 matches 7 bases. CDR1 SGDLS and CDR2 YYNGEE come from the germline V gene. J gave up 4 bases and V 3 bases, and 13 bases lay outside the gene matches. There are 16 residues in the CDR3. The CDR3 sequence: CASSARPGTADYEQYF. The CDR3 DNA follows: TGTGCCAGCAGCGCTAGGCCCGGGACAGCTGATTACGAGCAGTACTTC. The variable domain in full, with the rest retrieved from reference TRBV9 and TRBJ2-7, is DSGVTQTPKHLITATGQRVTLRCSPRSGDLSVYWYQQSLDQGLQFLIQYYNGEERAKGNILERFSAQQFPDLHSELNLSSLELGDSALYFCASSARPGTADYEQYFGPGTRLTVT.

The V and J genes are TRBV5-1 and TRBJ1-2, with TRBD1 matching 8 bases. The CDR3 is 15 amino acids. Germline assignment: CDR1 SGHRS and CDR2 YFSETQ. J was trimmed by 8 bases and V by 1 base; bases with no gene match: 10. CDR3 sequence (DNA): TGCGCCAGCAGCTTGCTGCCCCAGGGGGCTGGCGGCTACACCTTC. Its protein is CASSLLPQGAGGYTF. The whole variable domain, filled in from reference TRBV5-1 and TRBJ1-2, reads KAGVTQTPRYLIKTRGQQVTLSCSPISGHRSVSWYQQTPGQGLQFLFEYFSETQRNKGNFPGRFSGRQFSNSRSEMNVSTLELGDSALYLCASSLLPQGAGGYTFGSGTRLTVV.

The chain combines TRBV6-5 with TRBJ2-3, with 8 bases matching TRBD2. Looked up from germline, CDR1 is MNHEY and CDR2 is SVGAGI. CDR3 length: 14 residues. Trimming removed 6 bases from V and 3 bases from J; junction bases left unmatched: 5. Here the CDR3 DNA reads TGTGCCAGCAGCGGGGGGGCCTCGACAGATACGCAGTATTTT. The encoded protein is CASSGGASTDTQYF.

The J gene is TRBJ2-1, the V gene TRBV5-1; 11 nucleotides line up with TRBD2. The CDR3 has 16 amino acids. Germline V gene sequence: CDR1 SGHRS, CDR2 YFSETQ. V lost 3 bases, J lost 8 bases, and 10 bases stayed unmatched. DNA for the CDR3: TGCGCCAGCAGCTCTCTAGCGGGGGGTTTAGTCGATGAGCAGTTCTTC. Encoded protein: CASSSLAGGLVDEQFF.

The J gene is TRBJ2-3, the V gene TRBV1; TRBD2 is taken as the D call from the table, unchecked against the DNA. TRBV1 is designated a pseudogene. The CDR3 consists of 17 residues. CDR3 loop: CTSSQDPERGHGDTQYF. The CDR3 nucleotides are TGCACCAGCAGCCAAGATCCGGAGCGGGGGCATGGAGATACGCAGTATTTT.

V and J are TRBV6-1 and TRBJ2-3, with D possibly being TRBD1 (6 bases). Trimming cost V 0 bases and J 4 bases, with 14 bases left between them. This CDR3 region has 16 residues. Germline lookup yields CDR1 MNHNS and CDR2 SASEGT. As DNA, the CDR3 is TGTGCCAGCAGTGAAGCCCGAAAGAAGGGGGCAGATACGCAGTATTTT. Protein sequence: CASSEARKKGADTQYF.

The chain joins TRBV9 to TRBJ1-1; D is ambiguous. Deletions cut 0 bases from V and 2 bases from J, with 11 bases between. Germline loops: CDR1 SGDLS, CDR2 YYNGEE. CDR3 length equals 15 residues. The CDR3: CASSVVTQINTEAFF. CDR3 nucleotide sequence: TGTGCCAGCAGCGTAGTTACGCAGATAAACACTGAAGCTTTCTTT. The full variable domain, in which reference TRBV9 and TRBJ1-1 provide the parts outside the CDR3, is DSGVTQTPKHLITATGQRVTLRCSPRSGDLSVYWYQQSLDQGLQFLIQYYNGEERAKGNILERFSAQQFPDLHSELNLSSLELGDSALYFCASSVVTQINTEAFFGQGTRLTVV.

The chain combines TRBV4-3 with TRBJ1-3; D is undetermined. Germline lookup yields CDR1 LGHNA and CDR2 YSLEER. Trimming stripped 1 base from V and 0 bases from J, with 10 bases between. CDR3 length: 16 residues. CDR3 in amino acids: CASSQAADYSGNTIYF. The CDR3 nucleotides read TGCGCCAGCAGCCAAGCTGCGGACTACTCTGGAAACACCATATATTTT.

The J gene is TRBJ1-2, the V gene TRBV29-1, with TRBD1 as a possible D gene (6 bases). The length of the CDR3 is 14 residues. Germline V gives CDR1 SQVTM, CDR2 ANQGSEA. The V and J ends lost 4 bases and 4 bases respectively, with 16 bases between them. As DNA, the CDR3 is TGCAGCGTTGTTAGGGGGAGCGCATCCTATGGCTACACCTTC. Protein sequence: CSVVRGSASYGYTF.

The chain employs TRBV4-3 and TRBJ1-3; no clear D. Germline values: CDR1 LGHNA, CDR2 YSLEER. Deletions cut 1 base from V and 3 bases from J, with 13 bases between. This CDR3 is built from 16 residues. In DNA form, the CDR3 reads TGCGCCAGCAGCCAAGTCGAAGTAGAGGGTGGAAACACCATATATTTT. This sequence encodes CASSQVEVEGGNTIYF.

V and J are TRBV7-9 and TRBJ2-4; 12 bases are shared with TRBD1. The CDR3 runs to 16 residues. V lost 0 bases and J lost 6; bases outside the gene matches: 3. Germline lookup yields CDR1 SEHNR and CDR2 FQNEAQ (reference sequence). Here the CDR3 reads CASSLAGTGGINIQYF. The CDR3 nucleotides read TGTGCCAGCAGCTTAGCAGGGACAGGGGGCATAAACATTCAGTACTTC.

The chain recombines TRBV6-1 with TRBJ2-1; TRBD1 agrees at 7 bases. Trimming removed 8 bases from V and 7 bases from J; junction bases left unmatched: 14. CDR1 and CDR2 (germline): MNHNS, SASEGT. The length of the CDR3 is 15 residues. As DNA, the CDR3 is TGTGCCAGCCCCCCCCGCGGAACAGGGGTAAATGAGCAGTTCTTC. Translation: CASPPRGTGVNEQFF.

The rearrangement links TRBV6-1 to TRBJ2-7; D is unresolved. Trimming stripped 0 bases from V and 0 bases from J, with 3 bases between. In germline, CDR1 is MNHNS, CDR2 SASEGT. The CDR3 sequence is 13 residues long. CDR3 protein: CASSEAASYEQYF. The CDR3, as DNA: TGTGCCAGCAGTGAAGCAGCCTCCTACGAGCAGTACTTC.

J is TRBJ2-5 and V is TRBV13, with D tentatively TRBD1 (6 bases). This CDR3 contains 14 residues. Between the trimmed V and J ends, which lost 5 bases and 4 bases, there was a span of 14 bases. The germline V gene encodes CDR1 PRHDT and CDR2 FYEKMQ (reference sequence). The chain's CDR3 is CASSRQEPPETQYF. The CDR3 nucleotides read TGTGCCAGCAGCCGACAGGAACCCCCAGAGACCCAGTACTTC. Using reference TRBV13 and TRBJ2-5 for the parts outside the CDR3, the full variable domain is AAGVIQSPRHLIKEKRETATLKCYPIPRHDTVYWYQQGPGQDPQFLISFYEKMQSDKGSIPDRFSAQQFSDYHSELNMSSLELGDSALYFCASSRQEPPETQYFGPGTRLLVL.

The CDR3 reads CASSTTGIVNEQFF. CDR3 DNA: TGTGCCAGCAGCACGACAGGGATAGTGAATGAGCAGTTCTTC. J is TRBJ2-1 and V is TRBV9, with 7 nucleotides matching TRBD1. Germline loops: CDR1 SGDLS, CDR2 YYNGEE. Germline trimming cut 4 bases from V and 7 bases from J; bases unmatched to any gene: 8. This CDR3 is built from 14 residues. Variable domain in full (rest from reference TRBV9 and TRBJ2-1): DSGVTQTPKHLITATGQRVTLRCSPRSGDLSVYWYQQSLDQGLQFLIQYYNGEERAKGNILERFSAQQFPDLHSELNLSSLELGDSALYFCASSTTGIVNEQFFGPGTRLTVL.

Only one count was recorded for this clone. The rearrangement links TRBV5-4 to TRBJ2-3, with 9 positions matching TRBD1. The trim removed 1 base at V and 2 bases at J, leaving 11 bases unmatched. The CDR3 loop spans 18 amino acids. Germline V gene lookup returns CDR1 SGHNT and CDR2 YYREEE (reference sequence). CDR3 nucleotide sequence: TGTGCCAGCAGCTTGAGGAGGGGAAACAGGGGGCCCACAGATACGCAGTATTTT. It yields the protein CASSLRRGNRGPTDTQYF.

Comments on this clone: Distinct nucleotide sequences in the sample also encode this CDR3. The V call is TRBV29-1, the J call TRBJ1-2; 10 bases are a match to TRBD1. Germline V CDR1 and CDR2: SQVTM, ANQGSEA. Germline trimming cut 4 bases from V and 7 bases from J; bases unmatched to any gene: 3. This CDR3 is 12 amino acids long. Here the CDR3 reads CSVGDRGGGYTF. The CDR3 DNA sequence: TGCAGCGTTGGGGACAGGGGAGGTGGCTACACCTTC.

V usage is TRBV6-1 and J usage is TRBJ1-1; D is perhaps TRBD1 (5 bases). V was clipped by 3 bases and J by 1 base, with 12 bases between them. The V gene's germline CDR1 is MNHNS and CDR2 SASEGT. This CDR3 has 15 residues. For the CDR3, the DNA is TGTGCCAGCAGTGATCAAGGGGCCGGGAACACTGAAGCTTTCTTT. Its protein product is CASSDQGAGNTEAFF.

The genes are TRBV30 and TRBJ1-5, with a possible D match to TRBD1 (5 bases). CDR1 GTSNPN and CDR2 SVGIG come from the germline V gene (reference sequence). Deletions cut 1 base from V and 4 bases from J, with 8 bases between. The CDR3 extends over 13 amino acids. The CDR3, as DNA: TGTGCCTGGAGTGCAGGGAAGAATCAGCCCCAGCATTTT. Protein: CAWSAGKNQPQHF.

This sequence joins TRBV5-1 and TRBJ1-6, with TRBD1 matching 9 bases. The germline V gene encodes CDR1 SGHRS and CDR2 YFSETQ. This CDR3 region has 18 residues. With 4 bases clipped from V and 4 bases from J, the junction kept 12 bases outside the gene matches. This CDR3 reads CASSTQIGQGPYNSPLHF. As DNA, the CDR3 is TGCGCCAGCAGCACCCAAATAGGACAGGGGCCGTATAATTCACCCCTCCACTTT.